This entry concerns a single T cell receptor (beta chain). Its antigen is unknown. These data come from a study of shared clonotypes between healthy human individuals. On the study more broadly: Researchers assigned three CD4 naive, three CD4 memory, two CD8 naive and one CD8 memory plate to each donor. Study-wide results and caveats: In contrast to clonotypes shared by all four donors, non-shared clonotypes had lower generation probabilities. Specimens sampled were limited to blood, with tissue repertoires likely differing.

The CDR3 is made up of 15 amino acids. Unmatched junction bases numbered 10, after V lost 4 bases and J lost 5 bases. CDR1 SGDLS and CDR2 YYNGEE come from the germline V gene. Naive CD8 cells were CD45RO-negative, positively selected for CCR7, excluding terminally differentiated effector memory CD45RA+ cells. Splitting of each subset's genomic DNA was done evenly across several immunoSEQ plates. This table comes from immunoSEQ multiplex PCR, and its TCRdb copy is limited to in-frame clones, with some not included. The sample has about 2.1 million clones; around 93% are singletons. Sample: naive CD8+ T cells from PBMCs. This receptor was obtained from a man aged 18-30 years in good health. Some clones in this sample may be carry-over from other donors' samples. This rearrangement joins TRBV9 to TRBJ2-5; 8 bases line up with TRBD2. This CDR3 reads CASSPGSGSWETQYF. CDR3 sequence (DNA): TGTGCCAGCAGCCCCGGGAGCGGGAGCTGGGAGACCCAGTACTTC.